These 24 T cell receptor beta chains share one sample of origin, sequenced in a study of T cells in Graves' hyperthyroidism and ophthalmopathy. Researchers amplified the TCR beta CDR3 regions from RNA transcripts. Initially, a first-round RT-PCR of the TCR CDR3 employed the HTBI primer set. Using its own MiXCR run on the multiplex PCR reads, TCRdb lists one record per CDR3 protein. The table has around 400,000 distinct CDR3 sequences, about a sixth seen once. The sequencing sample was made of blood. The receptors derive from a woman aged 18-29 years with Graves' hyperthyroidism that later progressed to Graves' ophthalmopathy.

The chain carries TRBV27 and TRBJ2-3, with TRBD2 matching over 11 bases. The CDR3 is 18 residues long. With V trimmed by 1 base and J by 5 bases, 11 bases remained unmatched. The germline CDR1 and CDR2 sequences are MNHEY and SMNVEV (reference sequence). The CDR3 sequence is CASSLWALLAGGIDTQYF. CDR3 bases: TGTGCCAGCAGTTTATGGGCCTTGTTAGCGGGAGGGATAGATACGCAGTATTTT.

This chain joins TRBV19 and TRBJ2-7, with D perhaps matching TRBD1 (6 bases). The CDR3 is 14 amino acids. Looked up from germline, CDR1 is LNHDA and CDR2 is SQIVND (reference sequence). Trimming removed 1 base at V and 1 base at J, with 8 bases between. The CDR3 protein is CASSIAGHSYEQYF. DNA of the CDR3: TGTGCCAGTAGTATAGCGGGACATTCCTACGAGCAGTACTTC.

About this clonotype itself: This may come from a read error, since a much larger clone is one base off. The chain recombines TRBV29-1 with TRBJ2-5; weak D call: TRBD2 (6 bases). The CDR3 sequence is 13 residues long. CDR1 SQVTM and CDR2 ANQGSEA come from the germline V gene. The CDR3 loop reads CSVGTGEGEAQYF. The CDR3 coding sequence is TGCAGCGTTGGAACGGGGGAAGGAGAGGCCCAGTACTTC.

Of note for this clonotype: This may stem from a read error, because a much larger clone lies one nucleotide away. The chain is built from TRBV12-3 or TRBV12-4 and TRBJ1-1; 7 bases map to TRBD1. The CDR3 length is 21 residues. The CDR3 is CASSGTWGFGRGREKNTEGFF. The CDR3 region has the DNA TGTGCCAGCAGCGGAACCTGGGGGTTTGGGAGGGGGCGTGAAAAGAACACTGAAGGTTTCTTT.

Details on this clonotype: One junction end does not reproduce the germline sequence, and a read error may be involved. The chain couples TRBV29-1 to TRBJ2-7; D ambiguous. Germline V lookup: CDR1 SQVTM, CDR2 ANQGSEA. This CDR3 is built from 14 residues. CDR3 sequence: CSVLASQSSYERYF. Written as DNA, the CDR3 is TGCAGCGTTTTGGCCTCCCAAAGCTCCTACGAGCGGTACTTC.

The chain uses TRBV29-1 and TRBJ2-5; 8 bases line up with TRBD2. The CDR3 contains 17 residues. Germline CDR1 SQVTM, CDR2 ANQGSEA. Trimming at V came to 8 bases and at J to 1 base, leaving 18 bases not matched to a gene. CDR3 amino acids: CSIWGGLAGGIQETQYF. In DNA, the CDR3 is TGCAGCATCTGGGGGGGGCTAGCGGGCGGGATCCAAGAGACCCAGTACTTC.

The chain combines TRBV5-1 with TRBJ1-2; D possibly corresponds to TRBD1 (6 bases). V lost 2 bases and J 4 bases, leaving 15 bases between the germline ends. This CDR3 is built from 15 residues. Germline CDR1 and CDR2: SGHRS and YFSETQ. Written as DNA, the CDR3 is TGCGCCAGCAGCTTCTCAGGGGACGGGGTCTATGGCTACACCTTC. Amino acids: CASSFSGDGVYGYTF.

This clonotype has at least ten counts. The chain couples TRBV2 to TRBJ2-7; the D gene could be TRBD1 or TRBD2 (5 bases each). Germline V gives CDR1 SNHLY, CDR2 FYNNEI. The CDR3 runs 14 residues. V dropped 2 bases and J dropped 3 bases, with 11 bases sitting between them. The CDR3 DNA reads TGTGCCAGCAGTGAAAGGGACGGCTTCTACGAGCAGTACTTC. Encoded protein: CASSERDGFYEQYF.

The table lists this clonotype with a few counts. J is TRBJ2-5 and V is TRBV28; D is unresolved. The V gene lost 6 bases and the J gene lost 3 bases, with 20 bases spanning the gap. The CDR3 covers 16 residues. Germline CDR1 is MDHEN and CDR2 is SYDVKM. The CDR3 sequence is CASRHRAPAAEETQYF. CDR3 DNA: TGTGCCAGCAGGCACCGGGCCCCTGCCGCCGAAGAGACCCAGTACTTC.

The sample holds many counts of this clonotype. The chain joins TRBV2 to TRBJ2-3, with a tentative D call TRBD2 (5 bases). CDR3 length equals 12 residues. Trimming shortened V by 7 bases and J by 6 bases, and 11 bases separated the two germline ends. Germline-derived CDR1 and CDR2 are SNHLY and FYNNEI. The CDR3 nucleotides read TGTGCCAGCATGAGGGTTGTCGATACGCAGTATTTT. Its protein product is CASMRVVDTQYF.

This clonotype was recorded at least ten times. The chain links TRBV18 to TRBJ2-5; the match to TRBD1 covers 7 bases. The CDR3 covers 13 residues. J was trimmed by 2 bases and V by 8 bases; bases with no gene match: 5. In germline, CDR1 is KGHSH, CDR2 LQKENI. The CDR3 DNA reads TGTGCCAGCAGCCCCAGGGGGCAAGAGACCCAGTACTTC. This sequence encodes CASSPRGQETQYF.

There are many counts of this clonotype. At one end, the junction sequence differs from germline, possibly due to a read error. This chain connects TRBV5-1 to TRBJ2-1; D gene ambiguous. This CDR3 is built from 11 residues. Germline CDR1 and CDR2: SGHRS and YFSETQ. The CDR3 spells CASSLGFEQFF. CDR3 DNA: TGTGCCAGCAGCTTGGGTTTTGAGCAGTTCTTC. Full variable domain (outside the CDR3, taken from reference TRBV5-1 and TRBJ2-1): KAGVTQTPRYLIKTRGQQVTLSCSPISGHRSVSWYQQTPGQGLQFLFEYFSETQRNKGNFPGRFSGRQFSNSRSEMNVSTLELGDSALYLCASSLGFEQFFGPGTRLTVL.

This clonotype was observed at least ten times. The chain recombines TRBV5-1 with TRBJ2-3, with 7 positions matching TRBD2. The CDR3 sequence is 14 residues long. Losses at the gene ends were 6 bases for V and 2 bases for J; bases not matched to a gene: 6. Germline V gene lookup returns CDR1 SGHRS and CDR2 YFSETQ. CDR3 sequence (DNA): TGCGCCAGCATCGAGGGAGGGGTCACAGATACGCAGTATTTT. It is translated as CASIEGGVTDTQYF.

This clonotype was counted at least ten times. This chain uses TRBV27 with TRBJ2-3; 10 bases align to TRBD2. The CDR3 loop spans 13 amino acids. Germline V gives CDR1 MNHEY, CDR2 SMNVEV (reference sequence). Trimming at V came to 2 bases and at J to 10 bases, leaving 3 bases not matched to a gene. CDR3 loop: CASSLVTSGPQYF. The CDR3 coding sequence is TGTGCCAGCAGTTTAGTGACTAGCGGGCCGCAGTATTTT.

This clonotype was seen ten or more times. The V gene is TRBV20-1, the J gene TRBJ2-1, with a weak D call TRBD2 (5 bases). This CDR3 has 16 amino acids. V gave up 0 bases and J gave up 2 bases, with 14 bases separating them. Per germline, CDR1 DFQATT and CDR2 SNEGSKA (reference sequence). CDR3 sequence: CSARDLKRFPYNEQFF. The CDR3 bases are TGCAGTGCTAGAGATCTCAAGCGGTTCCCCTACAATGAGCAGTTCTTC.

The J gene is TRBJ2-2, the V gene TRBV5-1, with 13 bases lining up with TRBD2. CDR1 is SGHRS, CDR2 YFSETQ, per germline. The CDR3 contains 18 residues. The ends lost 4 bases at V and 0 bases at J; junction bases unmatched: 6. The CDR3 sequence is CASSPGLAGSANTGELFF. CDR3 DNA sequence: TGCGCCAGCAGCCCGGGACTAGCGGGGTCCGCGAACACCGGGGAGCTGTTTTTT.

Concerning this clonotype: A read error may account for a junction end that differs from germline. The chain combines TRBV5-1 with TRBJ1-3, with D perhaps TRBD1 (6 bases). This CDR3 has 17 residues. Germline values: CDR1 SGHRS, CDR2 YFSETQ. The CDR3 region has the DNA TGCGCCAGCAGCTTAACAGGGTTTCGGAGCTCTGGAAACACCAGATATTTT. As protein: CASSLTGFRSSGNTRYF.

The chain links TRBV20-1 to TRBJ2-2; 8 bases align to TRBD2. CDR1 and CDR2 (germline): DFQATT, SNEGSKA (reference sequence). V was pared by 4 bases and J by 0 bases, with 1 base of the junction left unmatched. The CDR3 loop spans 14 amino acids. The CDR3 reads CSATGLANTGELFF. As DNA, the CDR3 is TGCAGTGCTACGGGACTAGCGAACACCGGGGAGCTGTTTTTT.

This clonotype was seen many times. This chain connects TRBV7-2 to TRBJ2-7, with 10 bases lining up with TRBD2. CDR1 is SGHTA and CDR2 is FQGNSA in the germline V gene. There are 15 residues in the CDR3. The junction had 4 bases not matched to a gene; V was cut back by 3 bases and J by 2 bases. The CDR3 DNA reads as TGTGCCAGCAGCTTCCTAGCGGGAGTTCCCTACGAGCAGTACTTC. Translated, it gives CASSFLAGVPYEQYF.

Many counts were recorded for this clonotype. The chain uses TRBV3-1 and TRBJ2-3, with 8 bases matching TRBD1. Losses at the gene ends were 4 bases for V and 1 base for J; bases not matched to a gene: 10. The CDR3 sequence is 17 residues long. Germline V gene lookup returns CDR1 LGHDT and CDR2 YNNKEL (reference sequence). The CDR3 DNA sequence: TGTGCCAGCAGCCCATACGTAGCGACAGGGGGCACAGATACGCAGTATTTT. Amino acids: CASSPYVATGGTDTQYF.

This clonotype appeared a few times. V is TRBV7-8 and J is TRBJ2-1; D is tentatively TRBD1 or TRBD2 (6 bases each). The germline V gene encodes CDR1 SGHVS and CDR2 FQNEAQ. The CDR3 sequence is 16 residues long. Trimming shortened V by 2 bases and J by 7 bases, and 18 bases separated the two germline ends. This CDR3 reads CASSLSYQKGGNEQFF. The CDR3 nucleotides are TGTGCCAGCAGCTTATCTTATCAAAAAGGGGGGAATGAGCAGTTCTTC.

In this sample, this clonotype turned up many times. The chain uses TRBV5-5 and TRBJ1-1, with D uncertain. Germline CDR1 SGHKS, CDR2 YYEKEE (reference sequence). V lost 0 bases and J 3 bases, leaving 6 bases between the germline ends. The CDR3 spans 13 residues. The CDR3 DNA reads as TGTGCCAGCAGCTTGGTCTTTGACACTGAAGCTTTCTTT. It is translated as CASSLVFDTEAFF.

The sample holds many counts of this clonotype. V usage is TRBV28 and J usage is TRBJ1-5, with a possible D match to TRBD1 (6 bases). Germline V gene lookup returns CDR1 MDHEN and CDR2 SYDVKM. CDR3 length: 13 amino acids. The CDR3 DNA is TGTGCGAGCCGGGGGGCCAGCAATCAGCCCCAGCATTTT. Translated, it gives CASRGASNQPQHF. The variable domain in full, with the rest retrieved from reference TRBV28 and TRBJ1-5, is DVKVTQSSRYLVKRTGEKVFLECVQDMDHENMFWYRQDPGLGLRLIYFSYDVKMKEKGDIPEGYSVSREKKERFSLILESASTNQTSMYLCASRGASNQPQHFGDGTRLSIL.

The V call is TRBV7-2, the J call TRBJ2-3; no firm D call. CDR1 is SGHTA, CDR2 FQGNSA, per germline. The CDR3 sequence is 13 residues long. V gave up 5 bases and J gave up 6 bases, with 12 bases separating them. As DNA, the CDR3 is TGTGCCAGCAGCGCCCCCGGGCCCGATACGCAGTATTTT. As protein: CASSAPGPDTQYF.